This record covers a single T cell receptor beta chain. It has no known antigen specificity. The junction departs from the called germline gene at one end, perhaps through a read error. The data were obtained in a study of blood T cell repertoires in COVID-19 (dated by TCRdb to the early 2020s). At the level of the whole study: Samples from collaborators originated in the United States, Italy and Spain and spanned both the acute and convalescent phases of COVID-19. Deeply sampled blood TCRbeta repertoires from subjects exposed to, actively infected with, or recovered from COVID-19 were included in the dataset. The material from the prospective study consisted of cDNA or gDNA derived from T cells, B-cell-depleted T cells, or PBMCs. The sample metadata nearly always contained a de-identified subject ID, COVID-19 status, age in years and sex. The samples were drawn from the first 160 participants of the ongoing ImmuneRACE study and from 1,254 subjects provided by 6 global collaborators. Where available, HLA class I and class II types were obtained from metadata supplied by the sample provider rather than from assay-based typing. The repertoires were released in a freely available public database intended as a resource for research on the immune response to SARS-CoV-2. What the authors observed across the whole study: The amount of clinical and demographic metadata varied by source and participant and was provided uncurated.

As encoded in the germline V gene (reference sequence), CDR1 is LGHDT while CDR2 is YNNKEL. The CDR3 measures 14 amino acids from cysteine to phenylalanine. Here the CDR3 DNA is all that survives: 42 bases in frame from base 1. A second Seattle source provided samples from volunteer blood donors who had recovered from COVID-19. Each collaborating institution followed its own protocols to collect whole blood in K2EDTA tubes. Collaborator samples were shipped for TCRbeta analysis as frozen whole blood, isolated PBMCs, or DNA extracted from either sample type. TCRbeta CDR3 regions were amplified from genomic DNA by means of the immunoSEQ Assay, a bias-controlled multiplex PCR. The authors processed their data as follows. Nucleated cell counts per sample were estimated from amplification of reference gene primers within the assay. To quantify the absolute abundance of each unique TCRbeta CDR3 rearrangement, sequence reads were collapsed and filtered. For each sample, productive Simpson clonality was calculated as the square root of Simpson's diversity index over productive rearrangements. The table comes from immuneACCESS by way of TCRdb, which keeps in-frame sequences with V and J called. Part of the clones is missing from these tables; in studies checked, under half for an unresolved V gene and the rest for unknown reasons. The V and J calls and clone size were taken over from that table, and D and trimming were inferred from the DNA. In this sample the table shows around 150,000 clones, about 78% of which occur a single time. Of the sample, over 9.5% is held by the ten largest clones.

Sequenced: peripheral blood. The sequence was collected from a man between 60 and 75 years old who had recovered from COVID-19. This receptor chain uses TRBV3-1 (or the pseudogene TRBV3-2) and TRBJ2-7, with 13 bases matching TRBD2. The nucleotides read TGTGCCAGCAGCCCACTAGCGGGAGGGGGCGAGCAGTACTTT. This gives the protein CASSPLAGGGEQYF.